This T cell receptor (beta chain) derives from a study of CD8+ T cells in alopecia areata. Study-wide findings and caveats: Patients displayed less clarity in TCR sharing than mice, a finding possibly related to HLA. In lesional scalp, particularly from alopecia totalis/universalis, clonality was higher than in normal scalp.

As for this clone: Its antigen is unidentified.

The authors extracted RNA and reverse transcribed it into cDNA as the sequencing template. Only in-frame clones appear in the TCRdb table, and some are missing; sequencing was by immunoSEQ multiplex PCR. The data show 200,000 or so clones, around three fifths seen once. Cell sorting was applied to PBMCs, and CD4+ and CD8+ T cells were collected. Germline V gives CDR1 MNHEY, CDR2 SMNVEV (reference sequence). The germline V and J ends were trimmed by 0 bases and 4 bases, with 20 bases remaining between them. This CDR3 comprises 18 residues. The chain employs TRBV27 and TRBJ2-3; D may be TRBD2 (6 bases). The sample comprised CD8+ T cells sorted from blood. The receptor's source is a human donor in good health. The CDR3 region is CASSLSPLLAMVPDTQYF. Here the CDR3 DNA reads TGTGCCAGCAGTTTATCGCCCCTACTAGCAATGGTTCCAGATACGCAGTATTTT.